This is a list of T cell receptor beta chains from one sample in a study of beta chain features in type 1 diabetes. Produced via immunoSEQ multiplex PCR; TCRdb's table is partial and in-frame only. The data hold a few hundred thousand clones, with about 23% observed a single time. Specimen: naive CD4+ T cells from blood. These receptors were taken from a woman younger than 45 with type 1 diabetes. Each CDR3 is given with its conserved first and last residue. The D gene is left open where the match is weak. Rows may omit the clone size; those that give it use once, few, many or a size class.

j_call: TRBJ1-2; d_call: .; clone_size: .; v_call: TRBV30; cdr3_aa: CAWRTRDGYTF; cdr3_nt: TGTGCCTGGAGAACCAGGGATGGCTACACCTTC
j_call: TRBJ2-7; d_call: TRBD1; clone_size: few; v_call: TRBV11-2; cdr3_aa: CASSLPGQGSYEQYF; cdr3_nt: TGTGCCAGCAGCTTACCGGGACAGGGGTCCTACGAGCAGTACTTC
j_call: TRBJ2-5; d_call: .; clone_size: once; v_call: TRBV30; cdr3_aa: CAWTLLETQYF; cdr3_nt: TGTGCCTGGACCCTTTTGGAGACCCAGTACTTC
j_call: TRBJ2-1; d_call: TRBD2; clone_size: .; v_call: TRBV19; cdr3_aa: CASGGLAGVGNEQFF; cdr3_nt: TGTGCCAGTGGTGGACTAGCGGGAGTCGGAAATGAGCAGTTCTTC
j_call: TRBJ1-3; d_call: .; clone_size: .; v_call: TRBV30; cdr3_aa: CAWSKGDSGNTIYF; cdr3_nt: TGTGCCTGGTCCAAGGGGGATTCTGGAAACACCATATATTTT
j_call: TRBJ1-5; d_call: .; clone_size: few; v_call: TRBV30; cdr3_aa: CAWSGTNSNQPQHF; cdr3_nt: TGTGCCTGGAGCGGGACAAATAGCAATCAGCCCCAGCATTTT
j_call: TRBJ2-1; d_call: TRBD2; clone_size: few; v_call: TRBV5-4; cdr3_aa: CASSGEREAHNEQFF; cdr3_nt: TGTGCCAGCAGCGGGGAGCGGGAGGCCCACAATGAGCAGTTCTTC
j_call: TRBJ2-1; d_call: TRBD1; clone_size: few; v_call: TRBV18; cdr3_aa: CASSPPGTGRDEQFF; cdr3_nt: TGTGCCAGCTCACCACCTGGGACAGGGAGGGATGAGCAGTTCTTC
j_call: TRBJ2-5; d_call: .; clone_size: .; v_call: TRBV2; cdr3_aa: CASSDTFQAETQYF; cdr3_nt: TGTGCCAGCAGTGATACTTTCCAGGCAGAGACCCAGTACTTC
j_call: TRBJ2-7; d_call: .; clone_size: .; v_call: TRBV7-9; cdr3_aa: CASSLAGGQGISYEQYF; cdr3_nt: TGTGCCAGCAGCTTAGCTGGTGGGCAGGGTATTTCCTACGAGCAGTACTTC
j_call: TRBJ2-3; d_call: TRBD2; clone_size: .; v_call: TRBV2; cdr3_aa: CASGLAGADTQYF; cdr3_nt: TGTGCCAGCGGGCTAGCGGGAGCAGATACGCAGTATTTT